These 26 T cell receptor beta chains were sequenced from one sample in a study of T cell responses to AZD1222 COVID-19 vaccine. The repertoire was sequenced with immunoSEQ multiplex PCR; TCRdb's copy has only in-frame clones and lacks some. The sample records hundreds of thousands of clones, around 93% being singletons. The sequencing here drew on peripheral blood, taken on day 0 of MenACWY control vaccination. The receptors shown here come from an adult in good health.

This chain uses TRBV19 with TRBJ1-6; 7 nucleotides match TRBD1. This CDR3 comprises 15 residues. The germline gives CDR1 LNHDA, CDR2 SQIVND (reference sequence). Unmatched junction bases numbered 9, after V lost 6 bases and J lost 7 bases. DNA for the CDR3: TGTGCCAGTAGCCCCTCAACAGGGGTAAATTCACCCCTCCACTTT. Its protein is CASSPSTGVNSPLHF.

The chain uses TRBV11-1 and TRBJ1-1; TRBD1 matches 7 bases. The CDR3 is 13 residues long. Per germline, CDR1 SGHAT and CDR2 FQDESV (reference sequence). The V gene end was trimmed by 7 bases and the J gene end by 1 base; junction bases not matched to a gene: 3. The CDR3 is CASIRGPNTEAFF. The CDR3 DNA reads TGTGCCAGCATTAGGGGGCCGAACACTGAAGCTTTCTTT.

V gene TRBV5-1 combines with J gene TRBJ2-7; 9 bases fit TRBD1. With V trimmed by 0 bases and J by 4 bases, 8 bases remained unmatched. Germline CDR1 is SGHRS and CDR2 is YFSETQ. This CDR3 is 16 amino acids long. CDR3 region: CASSLVSGTGNYEQYF. DNA of the CDR3: TGCGCCAGCAGCTTGGTGTCAGGGACAGGGAATTACGAGCAGTACTTC. Supplemented by reference TRBV5-1 and TRBJ2-7, the full variable domain reads KAGVTQTPRYLIKTRGQQVTLSCSPISGHRSVSWYQQTPGQGLQFLFEYFSETQRNKGNFPGRFSGRQFSNSRSEMNVSTLELGDSALYLCASSLVSGTGNYEQYFGPGTRLTVT.

The rearrangement links TRBV4-2 to TRBJ2-3; no clear D gene. Germline lookup yields CDR1 LGHNA and CDR2 YNFKEQ. The V gene lost 1 base and the J gene lost 2 bases, with 10 bases spanning the gap. This CDR3 contains 15 residues. The CDR3 DNA is TGTGCCAGCAGCCAAGTGGATTCCAACACAGATACGCAGTATTTT. Translation: CASSQVDSNTDTQYF.

This rearrangement joins TRBV29-1 to TRBJ1-2; D ambiguous. V lost 5 bases and J lost 3, with 10 bases in between. Germline values: CDR1 SQVTM, CDR2 ANQGSEA. The length of the CDR3 is 12 residues. The CDR3 is CSVMSADYGYTF. CDR3 in DNA: TGCAGCGTTATGTCGGCAGACTATGGCTACACCTTC.

Here the CDR3 DNA reads TGCAGCGTTGACGGCTACACCTTC. This translates into CSVDGYTF. The chain joins TRBV29-1 to TRBJ1-2, with D unclear. Germline CDR1 SQVTM, CDR2 ANQGSEA. V lost 3 bases and J lost 8, with 1 base in between. The CDR3 runs 8 residues.

This clone appeared once. The chain has TRBV19 and TRBJ1-5; D is perhaps TRBD1 (5 bases). From germline, CDR1 is LNHDA and CDR2 SQIVND (reference sequence). The CDR3 loop spans 13 amino acids. V lost 4 bases and J lost 4, with 8 bases in between. The CDR3 DNA is TGTGCCAGTAGTAACAGGCAGAATCAGCCCCAGCATTTT. It codes for CASSNRQNQPQHF.

This clone was counted a single time. The chain employs TRBV10-3 and TRBJ1-1, with D perhaps TRBD1 (6 bases). Germline-derived CDR1 and CDR2 are ENHRY and SYGVKD. V lost 2 bases and J 1 base, leaving 8 bases between the germline ends. This CDR3 spans 14 amino acids. CDR3: CAISETTGNTEAFF. As DNA, the CDR3 is TGTGCCATCAGTGAGACGACAGGGAACACTGAAGCTTTCTTT.

The chain is built from TRBV6-5 and TRBJ2-2; TRBD2 matches at 11 bases. The CDR3 totals 15 residues. Germline CDR1 is MNHEY and CDR2 is SVGAGI. After removal of 5 bases from V and 7 bases from J, the junction contained 6 bases not matched to a gene. The CDR3 DNA is TGTGCCAGCAGTCGCAGACTAGCGGGGTTCGGGGAGCTGTTTTTT. Translated: CASSRRLAGFGELFF.

The chain carries TRBV13 and TRBJ1-2; the match to TRBD1 covers 8 bases. This CDR3 spans 16 amino acids. Germline lookup yields CDR1 PRHDT and CDR2 FYEKMQ (reference sequence). The V segment lost 4 bases and the J segment 8 bases; nucleotides outside the gene matches: 15. CDR3 DNA sequence: TGTGCCAGCAGCTCGGGGACAGGACTGCGGCGATACGGCTACACCTTC. Translation gives CASSSGTGLRRYGYTF.

The rearrangement links TRBV19 to TRBJ2-1; 9 bases match TRBD2. V trimming: 2 bases; J trimming: 4 bases; junction bases outside the gene matches: 12. The CDR3 is 18 amino acids. The germline V gene encodes CDR1 LNHDA and CDR2 SQIVND (reference sequence). The CDR3 nucleotides read TGTGCCAGTAGTATAATTTCCCTCAGCGGGGGGCATTACAATGAGCAGTTCTTC. It codes for CASSIISLSGGHYNEQFF.

V usage is TRBV6-2 or TRBV6-3 and J usage is TRBJ1-2, with D possibly TRBD1 on 6 matching bases. V was trimmed by 6 bases and J by 1 base, leaving 9 bases between them. The germline V gene has CDR1 MNHEY and CDR2 SVGEGT. This CDR3 is built from 13 residues. This chain's CDR3 is CASSEQGNYGYTF. CDR3 nucleotide sequence: TGTGCCAGCAGCGAACAGGGTAACTATGGCTACACCTTC.

This chain joins TRBV6-5 and TRBJ1-1; 8 bases match TRBD1. The germline gives CDR1 MNHEY, CDR2 SVGAGI. V shed 8 bases and J 0 bases; nucleotides not matched to a gene: 5. The CDR3 is 14 residues long. CDR3 in DNA: TGTGCCAGCGTTAGGACAGGGTTGAACACTGAAGCTTTCTTT. Translating it yields CASVRTGLNTEAFF.

V gene TRBV28 combines with J gene TRBJ1-2, with a possible D match to TRBD1 (6 bases). This CDR3 has 14 residues. In germline, CDR1 is MDHEN, CDR2 SYDVKM. V was pared by 6 bases and J by 0 bases, with 11 bases between. In DNA, the CDR3 is TGTGCCAGCAGAATTCAGGGGACTAACTATGGCTACACCTTC. Protein: CASRIQGTNYGYTF.

The genes are TRBV18 and TRBJ1-4; 7 positions match TRBD1. CDR1 is KGHSH, CDR2 LQKENI, per germline. CDR3 length: 14 amino acids. J lost 2 bases, V lost 4 bases, and 1 base had no gene match. In nucleotides, the CDR3 is TGTGCCAGCTCACGGGACAGTACTAATGAAAAACTGTTTTTT. This gives the protein CASSRDSTNEKLFF.

The chain carries TRBV5-8 and TRBJ2-5; D perhaps matches TRBD2 (5 bases). Germline V gives CDR1 SGHTS, CDR2 YDEGEE. Trimming stripped 7 bases from V and 1 base from J, with 14 bases between. The length of the CDR3 is 14 residues. This chain's CDR3 is CASSRGIFQETQYF. CDR3 nucleotide sequence: TGTGCCAGCTCACGGGGAATCTTCCAAGAGACCCAGTACTTC.

This chain links TRBV10-1 with TRBJ1-1; D is uncertain. This CDR3 region has 18 residues. The V end lost 3 bases, the J end lost 2 bases, and 22 bases lay between the germline ends. Germline assignment: CDR1 WNHNN and CDR2 SYGVQD (reference sequence). The CDR3 here is CASSESTVSWQDNTEAFF. The CDR3 DNA reads TGCGCCAGCAGTGAATCCACGGTCTCTTGGCAGGACAACACTGAAGCTTTCTTT.

The chain employs TRBV9 and TRBJ1-1, with D possibly TRBD1 on 6 matching bases. Between the trimmed V and J ends, which lost 3 bases and 6 bases, there was a span of 9 bases. This CDR3 contains 12 residues. The V gene's germline CDR1 is SGDLS and CDR2 YYNGEE. This chain's CDR3 is CASSEGEAEAFF. For the CDR3, the DNA is TGTGCCAGCAGCGAGGGGGAGGCTGAAGCTTTCTTT.

V gene TRBV18 combines with J gene TRBJ2-3; D uncertain. Trimming removed 6 bases at V and 4 bases at J, with 8 bases between. Germline V gene lookup returns CDR1 KGHSH and CDR2 LQKENI. CDR3 length: 12 residues. The chain's CDR3 is CASSPSADTQYF. CDR3 bases: TGTGCCAGCTCCCCAAGTGCAGATACGCAGTATTTT.

The chain carries TRBV30 and TRBJ2-1; 8 nucleotides line up with TRBD2. J lost 2 bases, V lost 4 bases, and 7 bases had no gene match. From germline, CDR1 is GTSNPN and CDR2 SVGIG (reference sequence). The CDR3 is made up of 15 amino acids. The DNA for the CDR3 is TGTGCCTGGAACACCGGGGGGGTTACCTACAATGAGCAGTTCTTC. Its protein is CAWNTGGVTYNEQFF.

The chain is built from TRBV7-9 and TRBJ2-2; D possibly corresponds to TRBD2 (6 bases). Deletions cut 2 bases from V and 5 bases from J, with 15 bases between. CDR3 size: 16 residues. Per germline, CDR1 SEHNR and CDR2 FQNEAQ (reference sequence). The CDR3 DNA is TGTGCCAGCAGCTTAAAACGGGGGATAATGACCGGGGAGCTGTTTTTT. Residues: CASSLKRGIMTGELFF.

This clone was counted once. The V and J genes are TRBV5-4 and TRBJ2-7; 7 bases line up with TRBD1. Trimming took 0 bases from V and 7 from J; bases not matched to a gene: 10. Germline V CDR1 and CDR2: SGHNT, YYREEE (reference sequence). The CDR3 extends over 15 amino acids. The CDR3 DNA reads as TGTGCCAGCAGCTTGGCAAAGGGGGCGGGTCGGGAGCAGTACTTC. Its translation: CASSLAKGAGREQYF.

The chain couples TRBV27 to TRBJ1-2; D is possibly TRBD1 (6 bases). Trimming cost V 4 bases and J 4 bases, with 22 bases left between them. This CDR3 spans 17 amino acids. CDR1 and CDR2 from the germline V gene are MNHEY and SMNVEV (reference sequence). In nucleotides, the CDR3 is TGTGCCAGCAGTTCCGGCCAAGCCCTAGACAGGAGCTATGGCTACACCTTC. Translating gives CASSSGQALDRSYGYTF.

The genes are TRBV7-2 and TRBJ2-5; D is possibly TRBD2 (6 bases). Germline CDR1 and CDR2: SGHTA and FQGNSA. The CDR3 consists of 14 residues. Trimming removed 1 base from V and 3 bases from J, with 9 bases in between. The CDR3 DNA sequence: TGTGCCAGCAGCTTAGTCAGGGAGGAAGAGACCCAGTACTTC. It encodes CASSLVREEETQYF.

The chain employs TRBV7-9 and TRBJ2-7, with D perhaps being TRBD1 or TRBD2 (6 bases each). V was trimmed by 2 bases and J by 6 bases, leaving 17 bases between them. CDR3 length: 15 residues. Germline V gene data show CDR1 as SEHNR and CDR2 as FQNEAQ (reference sequence). CDR3 amino acids: CASSLFTGGRGEQYF. DNA for the CDR3: TGTGCCAGCAGCTTATTCACCGGGGGCCGGGGCGAGCAGTACTTC.

The chain links TRBV7-2 to TRBJ2-6; no reliable D call. Trimming removed 3 bases at V and 1 base at J, with 13 bases between. Germline V gives CDR1 SGHTA, CDR2 FQGNSA. The CDR3 length is 17 residues. CDR3 coding DNA: TGTGCCAGCAGCTTGGGCATAGTCCCATCTGGGGCCAACGTCCTGACTTTC. It yields the protein CASSLGIVPSGANVLTF.